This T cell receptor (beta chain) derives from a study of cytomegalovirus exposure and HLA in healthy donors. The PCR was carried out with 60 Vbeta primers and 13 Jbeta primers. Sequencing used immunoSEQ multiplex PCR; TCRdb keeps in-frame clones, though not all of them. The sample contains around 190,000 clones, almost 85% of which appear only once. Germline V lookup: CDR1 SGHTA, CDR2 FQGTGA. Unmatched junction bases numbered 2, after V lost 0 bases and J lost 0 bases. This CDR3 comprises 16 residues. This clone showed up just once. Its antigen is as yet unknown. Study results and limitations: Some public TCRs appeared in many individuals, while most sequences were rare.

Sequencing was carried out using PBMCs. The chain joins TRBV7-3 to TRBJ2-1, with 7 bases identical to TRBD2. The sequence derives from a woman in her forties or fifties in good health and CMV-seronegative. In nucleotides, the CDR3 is TGTGCCAGCAGCTTAACCGGGACTAACTCCTACAATGAGCAGTTCTTC. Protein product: CASSLTGTNSYNEQFF.